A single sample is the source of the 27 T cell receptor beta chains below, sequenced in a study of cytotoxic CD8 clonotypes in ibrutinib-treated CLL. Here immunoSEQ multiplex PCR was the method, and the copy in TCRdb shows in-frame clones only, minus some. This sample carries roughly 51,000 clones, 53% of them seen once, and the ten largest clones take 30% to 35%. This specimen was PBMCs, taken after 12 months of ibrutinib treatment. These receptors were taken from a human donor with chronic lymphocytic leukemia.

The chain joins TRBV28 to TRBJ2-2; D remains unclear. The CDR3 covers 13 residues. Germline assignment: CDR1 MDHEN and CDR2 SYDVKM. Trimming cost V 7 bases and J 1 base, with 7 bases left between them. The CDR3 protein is CASMGQNTGELFF. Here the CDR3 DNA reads TGTGCCAGCATGGGTCAGAACACCGGGGAGCTGTTTTTT.

Here the CDR3 DNA reads TGTGCCGTCAGTCGTATACAGGGAGACTCCTACGAGCAGTACTTC. It specifies CAVSRIQGDSYEQYF. This chain connects TRBV28 to TRBJ2-7, with D perhaps matching TRBD1 (6 bases). With 11 bases removed from V and 0 bases from J, the gap between germline ends came to 20 bases. Germline CDR1 MDHEN, CDR2 SYDVKM. The CDR3 contains 15 residues.

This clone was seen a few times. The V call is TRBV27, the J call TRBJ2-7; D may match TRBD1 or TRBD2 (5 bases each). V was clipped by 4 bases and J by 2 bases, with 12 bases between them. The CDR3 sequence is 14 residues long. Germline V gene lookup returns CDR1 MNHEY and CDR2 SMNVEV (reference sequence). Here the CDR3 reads CASSSIQGPYEQYF. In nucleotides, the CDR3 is TGTGCCAGCAGTTCCATTCAGGGACCCTACGAGCAGTACTTC.

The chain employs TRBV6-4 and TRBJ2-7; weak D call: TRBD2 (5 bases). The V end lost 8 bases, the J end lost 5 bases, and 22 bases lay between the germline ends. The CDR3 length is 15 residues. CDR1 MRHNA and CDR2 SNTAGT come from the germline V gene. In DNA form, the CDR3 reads TGTGCCAGCTCCCTTAAGGAGGTGCCGGGCCACGAGCAGTACTTC. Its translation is CASSLKEVPGHEQYF.

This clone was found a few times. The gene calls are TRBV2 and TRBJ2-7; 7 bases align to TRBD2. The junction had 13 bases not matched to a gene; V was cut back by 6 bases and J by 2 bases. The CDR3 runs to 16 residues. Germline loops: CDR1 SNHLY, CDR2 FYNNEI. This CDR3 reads CASSFLSSGVTYEQYF. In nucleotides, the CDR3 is TGTGCCAGCAGCTTCCTTTCTAGCGGTGTTACCTACGAGCAGTACTTC.

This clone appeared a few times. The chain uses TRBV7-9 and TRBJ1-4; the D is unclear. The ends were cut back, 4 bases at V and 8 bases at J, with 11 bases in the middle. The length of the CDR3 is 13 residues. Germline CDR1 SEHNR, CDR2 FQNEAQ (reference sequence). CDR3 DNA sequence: TGTGCCAGCAGCTCGCCGGGAGTGGAAAAACTGTTTTTT. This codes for CASSSPGVEKLFF.

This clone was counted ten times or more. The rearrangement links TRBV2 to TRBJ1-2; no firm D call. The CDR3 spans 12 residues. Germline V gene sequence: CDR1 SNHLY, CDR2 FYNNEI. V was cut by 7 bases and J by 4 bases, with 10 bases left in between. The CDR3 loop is CASKGQSYGYTF. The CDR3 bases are TGTGCCAGCAAAGGGCAGAGCTATGGCTACACCTTC.

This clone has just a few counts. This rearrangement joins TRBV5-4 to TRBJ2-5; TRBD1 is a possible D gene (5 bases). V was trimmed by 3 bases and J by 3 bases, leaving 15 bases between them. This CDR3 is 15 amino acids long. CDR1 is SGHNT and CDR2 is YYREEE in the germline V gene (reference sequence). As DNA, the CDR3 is TGTGCCAGCAGCTCGAACCAGGGATTTAAAGAGACCCAGTACTTC. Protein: CASSSNQGFKETQYF.

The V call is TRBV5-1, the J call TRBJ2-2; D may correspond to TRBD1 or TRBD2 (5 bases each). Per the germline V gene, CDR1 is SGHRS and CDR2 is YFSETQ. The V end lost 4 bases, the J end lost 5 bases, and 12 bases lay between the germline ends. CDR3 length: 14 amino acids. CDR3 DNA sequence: TGCGCCAGCAGCCCCGGGACGGCGACCGGGGAGCTGTTTTTT. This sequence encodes CASSPGTATGELFF.

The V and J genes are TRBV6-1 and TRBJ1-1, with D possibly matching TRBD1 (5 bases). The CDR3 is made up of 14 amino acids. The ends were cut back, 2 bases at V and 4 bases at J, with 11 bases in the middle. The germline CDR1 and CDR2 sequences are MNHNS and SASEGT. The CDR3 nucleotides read TGTGCCAGCAGTGAACCCAGGGTCTCCACTGAAGCTTTCTTT. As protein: CASSEPRVSTEAFF.

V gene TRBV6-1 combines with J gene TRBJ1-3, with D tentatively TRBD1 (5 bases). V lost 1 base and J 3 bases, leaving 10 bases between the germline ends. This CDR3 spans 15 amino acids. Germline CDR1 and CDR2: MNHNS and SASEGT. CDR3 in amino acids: CASSEEGTHGNTIYF. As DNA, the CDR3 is TGTGCCAGCAGTGAAGAAGGGACCCATGGAAACACCATATATTTT.

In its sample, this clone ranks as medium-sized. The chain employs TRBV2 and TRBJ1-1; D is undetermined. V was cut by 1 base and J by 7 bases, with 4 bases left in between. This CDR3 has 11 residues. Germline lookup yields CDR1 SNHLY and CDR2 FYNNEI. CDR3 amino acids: CASSEGIEAFF. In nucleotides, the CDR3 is TGTGCCAGCAGTGAAGGGATTGAAGCTTTCTTT. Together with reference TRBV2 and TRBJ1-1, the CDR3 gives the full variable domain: EPEVTQTPSHQVTQMGQEVILRCVPISNHLYFYWYRQILGQKVEFLVSFYNNEISEKSEIFDDQFSVERPDGSNFTLKIRSTKLEDSAMYFCASSEGIEAFFGQGTRLTVV.

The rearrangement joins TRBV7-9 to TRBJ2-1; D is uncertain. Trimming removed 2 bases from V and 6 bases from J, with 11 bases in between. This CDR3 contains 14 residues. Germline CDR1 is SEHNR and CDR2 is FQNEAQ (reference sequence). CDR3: CASSLFGPLNEQFF. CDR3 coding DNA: TGTGCCAGCAGCTTATTCGGGCCCCTCAATGAGCAGTTCTTC.

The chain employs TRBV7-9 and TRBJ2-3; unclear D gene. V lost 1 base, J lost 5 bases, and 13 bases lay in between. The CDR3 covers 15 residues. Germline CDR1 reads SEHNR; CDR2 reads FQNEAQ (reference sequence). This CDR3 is CASSLDGLARDTQYF. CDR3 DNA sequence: TGTGCCAGCAGCTTAGATGGCTTAGCTAGAGATACGCAGTATTTT. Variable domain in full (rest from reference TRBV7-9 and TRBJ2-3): DTGVSQNPRHKITKRGQNVTFRCDPISEHNRLYWYRQTLGQGPEFLTYFQNEAQLEKSRLLSDRFSAERPKGSFSTLEIQRTEQGDSAMYLCASSLDGLARDTQYFGPGTRLTVL.

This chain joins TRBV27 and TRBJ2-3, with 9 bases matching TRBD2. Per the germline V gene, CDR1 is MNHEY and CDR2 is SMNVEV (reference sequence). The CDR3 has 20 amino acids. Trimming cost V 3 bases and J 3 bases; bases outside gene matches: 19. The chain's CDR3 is CASSLKAGASGMGRTDTQYF. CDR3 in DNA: TGTGCCAGCAGTTTGAAGGCCGGGGCTAGCGGGATGGGTCGTACAGATACGCAGTATTTT.

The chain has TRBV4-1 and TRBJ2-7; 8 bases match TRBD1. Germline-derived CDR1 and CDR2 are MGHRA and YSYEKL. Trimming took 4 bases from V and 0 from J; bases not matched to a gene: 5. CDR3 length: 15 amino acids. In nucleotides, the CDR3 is TGCGCCAGCAGCCTCGCTGACAGGGGCTCCTACGAGCAGTACTTC. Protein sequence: CASSLADRGSYEQYF.

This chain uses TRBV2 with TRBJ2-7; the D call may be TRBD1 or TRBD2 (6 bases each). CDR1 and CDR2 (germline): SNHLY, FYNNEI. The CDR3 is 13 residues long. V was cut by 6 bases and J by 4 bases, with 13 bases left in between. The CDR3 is CASRATGTYEQYF. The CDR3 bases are TGTGCCAGCAGGGCTACAGGGACTTACGAGCAGTACTTC.

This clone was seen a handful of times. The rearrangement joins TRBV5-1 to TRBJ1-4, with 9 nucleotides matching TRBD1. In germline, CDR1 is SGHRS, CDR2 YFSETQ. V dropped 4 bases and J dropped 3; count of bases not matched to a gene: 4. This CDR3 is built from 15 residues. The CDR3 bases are TGCGCCAGCAGCCCAACAGGGGGCCCTAATGAAAAACTGTTTTTT. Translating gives CASSPTGGPNEKLFF.

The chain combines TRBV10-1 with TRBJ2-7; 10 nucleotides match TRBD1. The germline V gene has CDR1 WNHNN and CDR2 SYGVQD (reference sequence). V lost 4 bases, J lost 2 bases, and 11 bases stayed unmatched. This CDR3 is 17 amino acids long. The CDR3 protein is CASSGISTGTGAYEQYF. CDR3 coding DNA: TGCGCCAGCAGTGGGATTTCTACCGGGACAGGGGCCTACGAGCAGTACTTC.

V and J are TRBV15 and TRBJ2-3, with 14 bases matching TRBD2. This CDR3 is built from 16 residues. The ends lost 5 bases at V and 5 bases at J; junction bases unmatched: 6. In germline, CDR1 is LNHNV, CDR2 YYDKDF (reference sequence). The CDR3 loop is CATSPSGTSGRDTQYF. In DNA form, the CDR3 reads TGTGCCACCAGCCCAAGCGGGACTAGCGGGAGAGATACGCAGTATTTT.

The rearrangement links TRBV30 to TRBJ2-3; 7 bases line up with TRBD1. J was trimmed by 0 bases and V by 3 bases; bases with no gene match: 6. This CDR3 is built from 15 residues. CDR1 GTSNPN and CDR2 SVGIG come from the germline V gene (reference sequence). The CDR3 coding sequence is TGTGCCTGGAGCAGAACAGGGGCCAGCACAGATACGCAGTATTTT. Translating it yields CAWSRTGASTDTQYF. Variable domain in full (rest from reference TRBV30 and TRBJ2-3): SQTIHQWPATLVQPVGSPLSLECTVEGTSNPNLYWYRQAAGRGLQLLFYSVGIGQISSEVPQNLSASRPQDRQFILSSKKLLLSDSGFYLCAWSRTGASTDTQYFGPGTRLTVL.

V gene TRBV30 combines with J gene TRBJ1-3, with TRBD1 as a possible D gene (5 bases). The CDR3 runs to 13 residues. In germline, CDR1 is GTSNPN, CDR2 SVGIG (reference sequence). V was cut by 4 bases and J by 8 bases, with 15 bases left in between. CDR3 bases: TGTGCCTGGAATCTCCCCCCGGGACACACCATATATTTT. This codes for CAWNLPPGHTIYF.

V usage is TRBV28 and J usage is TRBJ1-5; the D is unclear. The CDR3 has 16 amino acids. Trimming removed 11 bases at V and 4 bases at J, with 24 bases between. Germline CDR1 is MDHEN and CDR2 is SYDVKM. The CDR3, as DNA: TGTGCCGCCAGGCTCTTCGGATCGGTGGGAAATCAGCCCCAGCATTTT. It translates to CAARLFGSVGNQPQHF.

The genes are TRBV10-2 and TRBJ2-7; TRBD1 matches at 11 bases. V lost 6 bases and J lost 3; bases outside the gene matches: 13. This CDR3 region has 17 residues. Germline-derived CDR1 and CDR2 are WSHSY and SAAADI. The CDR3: CASRSQTGTGGFYEQYF. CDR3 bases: TGCGCCAGCAGGAGTCAGACAGGGACAGGGGGTTTCTACGAGCAGTACTTC.

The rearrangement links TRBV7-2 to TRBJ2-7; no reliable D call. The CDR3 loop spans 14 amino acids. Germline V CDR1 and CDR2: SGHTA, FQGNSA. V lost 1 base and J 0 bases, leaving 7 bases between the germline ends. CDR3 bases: TGTGCCAGCAGCTTAGGTGGAGTCTCCTACGAGCAGTACTTC. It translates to CASSLGGVSYEQYF. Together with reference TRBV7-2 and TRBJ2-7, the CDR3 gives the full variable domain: GAGVSQSPSNKVTEKGKDVELRCDPISGHTALYWYRQSLGQGLEFLIYFQGNSAPDKSGLPSDRFSAERTGGSVSTLTIQRTQQEDSAVYLCASSLGGVSYEQYFGPGTRLTVT.

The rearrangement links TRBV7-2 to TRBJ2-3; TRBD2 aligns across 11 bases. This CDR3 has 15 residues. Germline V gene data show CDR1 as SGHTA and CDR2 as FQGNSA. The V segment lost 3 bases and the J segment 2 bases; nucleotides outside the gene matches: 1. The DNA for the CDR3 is TGTGCCAGCAGCTTGACTAGCGGGAACACAGATACGCAGTATTTT. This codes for CASSLTSGNTDTQYF.

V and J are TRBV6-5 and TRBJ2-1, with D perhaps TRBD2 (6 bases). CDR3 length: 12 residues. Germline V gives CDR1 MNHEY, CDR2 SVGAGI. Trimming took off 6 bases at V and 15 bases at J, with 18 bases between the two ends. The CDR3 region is CASSQTPGLPFF. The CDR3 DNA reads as TGTGCCAGCAGCCAGACCCCGGGACTGCCGTTCTTC.